The present T cell receptor beta chain was sequenced within a study of PD-L1 blockade in urothelial cancer. The wider study: Patients arrived having already received 0 to 3 prior chemotherapy regimens.

Synthetically made TCR analog templates were put into each PCR as spikes. Here immunoSEQ multiplex PCR was the method, and the copy in TCRdb shows in-frame clones only, minus some. The sample includes 120,000 or so clones, about 84% of them seen just once. Time point noted: peripheral blood 6 weeks after treatment start. Patients were living with locally advanced or metastatic urothelial carcinoma. Anywhere from 1 to 8 samples came from each patient, spanning pretreatment and on-treatment. The origin of this receptor is a man aged 45-60 years with urothelial cancer. This sample comprised PBMCs, obtained around atezolizumab (anti-PD-L1) treatment.

The CDR3 is CASSPGLAATSTDTQYF. CDR3 nucleotides: TGTGCCAGCTCACCCGGGCTAGCGGCTACTAGCACAGATACGCAGTATTTT. The gene calls are TRBV18 and TRBJ2-3; 7 bases match TRBD2. V shed 3 bases, J shed 0 bases, and the junction held 9 bases outside the gene matches. The V gene's germline CDR1 is KGHSH and CDR2 LQKENI. This CDR3 region has 17 residues.